This T cell receptor (beta chain) was obtained from a study of Graves' ophthalmopathy and Graves' hyperthyroidism. General study points: Most expanded clonotypes in thyroid above 0.001 frequency also showed up in blood. A model of 13 signatures distinguished ophthalmopathy from stable hyperthyroidism at around 91% sensitivity and approximately 81% specificity.

CAS ≥3, NOSPECS ≥4, moderate-to-severe activity and duration under 3 months marked donors with ophthalmopathy. Exclusion applied to patients with other autoimmune diseases, uncontrolled infections, pregnancy or lactation. V dropped 7 bases and J dropped 2 bases, with 15 bases sitting between them. Germline lookup yields CDR1 MDHEN and CDR2 SYDVKM. The CDR3 extends over 15 amino acids. Investigators amplified TCR beta CDR3 regions from RNA transcripts. First-round RT-PCR relied on HTBI primers, and a second-round multiplex PCR came next. TCRdb reprocessed the multiplex PCR reads via MiXCR and lists one record per CDR3 protein. The sample includes 300,000 or so distinct CDR3 sequences, roughly 16% seen only once; the top ten take 12%. Ten or more counts support this clonotype. The antigen remains unidentified.

V and J are TRBV28 and TRBJ1-3, with unresolved D. The clonotype originates from an adult man with Graves' ophthalmopathy. Sequenced input: peripheral blood. The CDR3 DNA reads as TGTGCCAGCACTTCAACCCCCTCGGCTGGAAACACCATATATTTT. This translates into CASTSTPSAGNTIYF. Full variable domain (rest looked up from reference TRBV28 and TRBJ1-3): DVKVTQSSRYLVKRTGEKVFLECVQDMDHENMFWYRQDPGLGLRLIYFSYDVKMKEKGDIPEGYSVSREKKERFSLILESASTNQTSMYLCASTSTPSAGNTIYFGEGSWLTVV.